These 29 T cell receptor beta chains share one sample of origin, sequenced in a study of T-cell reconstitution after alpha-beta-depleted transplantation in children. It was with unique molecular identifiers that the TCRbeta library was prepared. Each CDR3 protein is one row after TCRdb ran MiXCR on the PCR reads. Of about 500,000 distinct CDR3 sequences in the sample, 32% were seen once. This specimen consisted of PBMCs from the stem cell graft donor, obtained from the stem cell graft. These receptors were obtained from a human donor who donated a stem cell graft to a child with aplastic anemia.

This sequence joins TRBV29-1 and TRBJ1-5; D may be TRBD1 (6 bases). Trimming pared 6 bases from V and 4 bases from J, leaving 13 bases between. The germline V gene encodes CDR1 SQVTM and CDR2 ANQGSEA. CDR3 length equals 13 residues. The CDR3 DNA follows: TGCAGCGTGTTACAGGGCTGGAATCAGCCCCAGCATTTT. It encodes CSVLQGWNQPQHF.

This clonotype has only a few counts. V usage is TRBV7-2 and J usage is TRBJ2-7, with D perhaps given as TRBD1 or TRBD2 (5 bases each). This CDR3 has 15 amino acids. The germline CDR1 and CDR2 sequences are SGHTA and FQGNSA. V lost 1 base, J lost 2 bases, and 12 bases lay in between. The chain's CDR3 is CASSLGWGKAYEQYV. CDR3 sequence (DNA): TGTGCCAGCAGCTTAGGTTGGGGGAAGGCCTACGAGCAGTACGTC.

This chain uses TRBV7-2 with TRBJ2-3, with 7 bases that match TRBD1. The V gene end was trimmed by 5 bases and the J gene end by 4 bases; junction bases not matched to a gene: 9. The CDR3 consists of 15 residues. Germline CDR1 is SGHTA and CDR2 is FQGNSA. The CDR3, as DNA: TGTGCCAGCAGCCTCCGGTTTACAGGGGCAGATACGCAGTATTTT. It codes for CASSLRFTGADTQYF. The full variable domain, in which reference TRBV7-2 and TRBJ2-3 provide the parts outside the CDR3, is GAGVSQSPSNKVTEKGKDVELRCDPISGHTALYWYRQSLGQGLEFLIYFQGNSAPDKSGLPSDRFSAERTGGSVSTLTIQRTQQEDSAVYLCASSLRFTGADTQYFGPGTRLTVL.

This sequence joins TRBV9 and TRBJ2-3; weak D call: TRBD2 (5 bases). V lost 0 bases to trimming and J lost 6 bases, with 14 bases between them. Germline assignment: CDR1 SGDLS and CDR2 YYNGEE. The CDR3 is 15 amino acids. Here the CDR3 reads CASSVAPLASDTQYF. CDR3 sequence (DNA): TGTGCCAGCAGCGTAGCTCCCCTAGCATCCGATACGCAGTATTTT.

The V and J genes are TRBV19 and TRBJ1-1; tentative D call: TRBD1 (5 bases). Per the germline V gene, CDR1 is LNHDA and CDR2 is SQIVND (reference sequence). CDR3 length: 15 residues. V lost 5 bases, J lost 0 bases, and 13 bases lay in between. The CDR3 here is CASSPGQTMNTEAFF. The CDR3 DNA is TGTGCCAGTAGTCCAGGGCAGACGATGAACACTGAAGCTTTCTTT.

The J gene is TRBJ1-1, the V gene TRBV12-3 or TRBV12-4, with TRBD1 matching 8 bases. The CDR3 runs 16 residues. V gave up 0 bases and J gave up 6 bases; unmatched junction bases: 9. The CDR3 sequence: CASSLALGTGNPEAFF. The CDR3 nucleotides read TGTGCCAGCAGTTTAGCGCTTGGGACAGGCAACCCTGAAGCTTTCTTT.

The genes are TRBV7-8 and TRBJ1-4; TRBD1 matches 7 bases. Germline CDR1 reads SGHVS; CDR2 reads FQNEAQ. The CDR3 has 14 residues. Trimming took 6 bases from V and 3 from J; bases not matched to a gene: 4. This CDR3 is CASRRGRSNEKLFF. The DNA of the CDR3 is TGTGCCAGCAGGAGGGGGCGATCTAATGAAAAACTGTTTTTT.

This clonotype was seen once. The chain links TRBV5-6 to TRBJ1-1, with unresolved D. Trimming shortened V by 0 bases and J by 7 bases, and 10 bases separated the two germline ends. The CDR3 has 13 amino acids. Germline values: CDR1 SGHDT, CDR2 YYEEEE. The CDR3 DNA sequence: TGTGCCAGCAGCTTGGCGGCGGCCGATGAAGCTTTCTTT. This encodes CASSLAAADEAFF. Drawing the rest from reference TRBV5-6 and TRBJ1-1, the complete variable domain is DAGVTQSPTHLIKTRGQQVTLRCSPKSGHDTVSWYQQALGQGPQFIFQYYEEEERQRGNFPDRFSGHQFPNYSSELNVNALLLGDSALYLCASSLAAADEAFFGQGTRLTVV.

Here the CDR3 DNA reads TGTGCTAGTGGCCAAGCAAACACTGAAGCTTTCTTT. As protein: CASGQANTEAFF. The V call is TRBV12-5, the J call TRBJ1-1; D is unresolved. The V end lost 6 bases, the J end lost 2 bases, and 7 bases lay between the germline ends. CDR1 is LGHNT, CDR2 FRNRAP, per germline. The CDR3 extends over 12 amino acids.

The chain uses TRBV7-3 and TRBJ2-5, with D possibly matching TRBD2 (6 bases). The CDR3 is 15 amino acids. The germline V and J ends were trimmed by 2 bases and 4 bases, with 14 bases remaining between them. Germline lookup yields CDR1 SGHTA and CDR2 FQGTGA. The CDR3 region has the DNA TGTGCCAGCAGCTTAGGCTCGGGAGTGATAGAGACCCAGTACTTC. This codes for CASSLGSGVIETQYF. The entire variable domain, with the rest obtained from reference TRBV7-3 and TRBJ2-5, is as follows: GAGVSQTPSNKVTEKGKYVELRCDPISGHTALYWYRQSLGQGPEFLIYFQGTGAADDSGLPNDRFFAVRPEGSVSTLKIQRTERGDSAVYLCASSLGSGVIETQYFGPGTRLLVL.

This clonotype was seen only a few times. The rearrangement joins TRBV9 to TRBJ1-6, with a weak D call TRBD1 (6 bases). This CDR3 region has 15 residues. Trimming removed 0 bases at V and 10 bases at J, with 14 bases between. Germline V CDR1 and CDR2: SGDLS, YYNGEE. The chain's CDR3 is CASSVAPQGPSPLHF. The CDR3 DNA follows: TGTGCCAGCAGCGTAGCACCACAGGGACCCTCACCCCTCCACTTT.

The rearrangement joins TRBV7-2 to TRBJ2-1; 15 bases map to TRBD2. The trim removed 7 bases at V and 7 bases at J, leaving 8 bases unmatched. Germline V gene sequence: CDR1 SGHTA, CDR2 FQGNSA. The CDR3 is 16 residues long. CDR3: CASNQRGTSGGNEQFF. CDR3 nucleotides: TGTGCCAGCAACCAGCGCGGGACTAGCGGGGGGAATGAGCAGTTCTTC.

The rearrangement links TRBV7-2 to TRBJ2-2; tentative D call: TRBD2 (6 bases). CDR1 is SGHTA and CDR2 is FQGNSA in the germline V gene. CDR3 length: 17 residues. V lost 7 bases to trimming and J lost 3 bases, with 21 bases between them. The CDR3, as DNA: TGTGCCAGCACCGAATGGGGGGAGAGGGTTTACACCGGGGAGCTGTTTTTT. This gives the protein CASTEWGERVYTGELFF.

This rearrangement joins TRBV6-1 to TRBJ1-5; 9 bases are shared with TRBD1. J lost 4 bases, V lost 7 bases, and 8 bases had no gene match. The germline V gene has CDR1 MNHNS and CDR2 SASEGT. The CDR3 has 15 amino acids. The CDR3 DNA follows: TGTGCCAGCACAGGGGACAGGGCCTTAAATCAGCCCCAGCATTTT. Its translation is CASTGDRALNQPQHF.

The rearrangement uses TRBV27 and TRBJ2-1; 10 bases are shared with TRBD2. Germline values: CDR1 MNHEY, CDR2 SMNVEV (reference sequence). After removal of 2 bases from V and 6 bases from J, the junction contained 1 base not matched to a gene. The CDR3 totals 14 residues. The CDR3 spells CASSLIAGGNEQFF. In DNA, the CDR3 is TGTGCCAGCAGTTTAATAGCGGGAGGCAATGAGCAGTTCTTC.

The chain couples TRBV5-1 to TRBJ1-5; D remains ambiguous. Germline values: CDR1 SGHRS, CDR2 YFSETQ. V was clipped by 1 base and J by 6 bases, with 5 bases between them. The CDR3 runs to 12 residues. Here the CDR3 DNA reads TGCGCCAGCAGCTTGTACGGTCAGCCCCAGCATTTT. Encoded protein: CASSLYGQPQHF.

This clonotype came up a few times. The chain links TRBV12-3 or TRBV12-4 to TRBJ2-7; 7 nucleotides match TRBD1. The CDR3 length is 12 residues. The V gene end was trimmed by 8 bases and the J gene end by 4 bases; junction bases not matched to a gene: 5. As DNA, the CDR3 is TGTGCCAGCGGGAAGGGACAGTACGAGCAGTACGTC. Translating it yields CASGKGQYEQYV.

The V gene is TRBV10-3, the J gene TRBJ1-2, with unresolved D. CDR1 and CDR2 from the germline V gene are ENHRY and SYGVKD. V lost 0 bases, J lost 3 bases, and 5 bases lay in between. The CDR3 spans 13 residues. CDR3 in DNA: TGTGCCATCAGTGAGTCTGGGGACTATGGCTACACCTTC. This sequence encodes CAISESGDYGYTF.

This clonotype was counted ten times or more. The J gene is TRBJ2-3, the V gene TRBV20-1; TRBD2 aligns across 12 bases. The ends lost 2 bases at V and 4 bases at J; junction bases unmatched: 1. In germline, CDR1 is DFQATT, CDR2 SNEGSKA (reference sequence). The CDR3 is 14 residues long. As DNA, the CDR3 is TGCAGTGCTAGACCTAGCGGGAGGGCAGATACGCAGTATTTT. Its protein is CSARPSGRADTQYF.

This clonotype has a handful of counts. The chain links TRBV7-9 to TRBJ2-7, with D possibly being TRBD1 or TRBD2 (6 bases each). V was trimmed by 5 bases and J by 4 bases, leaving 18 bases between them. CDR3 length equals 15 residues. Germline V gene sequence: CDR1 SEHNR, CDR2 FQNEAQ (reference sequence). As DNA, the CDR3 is TGTGCCAGCAGCCCAGCCGGGGGACACGCGTACGAGCAGTACTTC. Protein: CASSPAGGHAYEQYF.

Here the CDR3 DNA reads TGCGCCAGCAGCCAAGATTTTCCGGATGTGAACACTGAAGCTTTCTTT. Protein sequence: CASSQDFPDVNTEAFF. The V and J genes are TRBV4-3 and TRBJ1-1, with D hard to call. V lost 0 bases and J 0 bases, leaving 11 bases between the germline ends. CDR1 and CDR2 (germline): LGHNA, YSLEER. This CDR3 is built from 16 residues.

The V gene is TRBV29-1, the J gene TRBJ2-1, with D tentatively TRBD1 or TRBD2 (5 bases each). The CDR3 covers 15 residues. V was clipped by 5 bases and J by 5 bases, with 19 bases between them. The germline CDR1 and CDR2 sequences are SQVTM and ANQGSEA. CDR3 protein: CSVTPPGPPNNEQFF. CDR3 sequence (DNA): TGCAGCGTTACTCCCCCGGGACCACCTAACAATGAGCAGTTCTTC.

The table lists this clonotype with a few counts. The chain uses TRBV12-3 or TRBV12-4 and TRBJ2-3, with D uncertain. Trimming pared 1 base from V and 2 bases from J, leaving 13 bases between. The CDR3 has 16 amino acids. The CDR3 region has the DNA TGTGCCAGCAGTTTAGTGAAGGGCTCCACCACAGATACGCAGTATTTT. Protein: CASSLVKGSTTDTQYF.

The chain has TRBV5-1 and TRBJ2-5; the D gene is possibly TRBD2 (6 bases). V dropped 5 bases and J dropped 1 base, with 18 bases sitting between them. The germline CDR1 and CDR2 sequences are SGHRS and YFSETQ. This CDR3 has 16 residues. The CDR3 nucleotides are TGCGCCAGCAGTTCACAAACCCGGGAGCCCCAAGAGACCCAGTACTTC. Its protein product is CASSSQTREPQETQYF. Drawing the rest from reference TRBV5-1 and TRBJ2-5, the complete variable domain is KAGVTQTPRYLIKTRGQQVTLSCSPISGHRSVSWYQQTPGQGLQFLFEYFSETQRNKGNFPGRFSGRQFSNSRSEMNVSTLELGDSALYLCASSSQTREPQETQYFGPGTRLLVL.

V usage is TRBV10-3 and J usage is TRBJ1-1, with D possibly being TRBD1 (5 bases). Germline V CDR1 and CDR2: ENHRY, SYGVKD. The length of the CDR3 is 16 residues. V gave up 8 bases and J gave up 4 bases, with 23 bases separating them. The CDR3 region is CAIGEGPSSMGTEAFF. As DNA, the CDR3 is TGTGCCATCGGGGAGGGGCCCTCGTCCATGGGCACTGAAGCTTTCTTT.

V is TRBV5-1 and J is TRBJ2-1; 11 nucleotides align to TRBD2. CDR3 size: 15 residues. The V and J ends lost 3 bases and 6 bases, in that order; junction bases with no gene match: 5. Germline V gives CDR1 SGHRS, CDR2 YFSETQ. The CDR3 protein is CASSYTSGGINEQFF. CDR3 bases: TGCGCCAGCAGCTACACTAGCGGGGGCATCAATGAGCAGTTCTTC. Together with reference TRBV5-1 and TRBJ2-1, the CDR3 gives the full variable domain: KAGVTQTPRYLIKTRGQQVTLSCSPISGHRSVSWYQQTPGQGLQFLFEYFSETQRNKGNFPGRFSGRQFSNSRSEMNVSTLELGDSALYLCASSYTSGGINEQFFGPGTRLTVL.

The CDR3 DNA sequence: TGTGCCAGCTCCGAGACAGGGCTGAGCAATCAGCCCCAGCATTTT. Residues: CASSETGLSNQPQHF. The chain uses TRBV19 and TRBJ1-5; TRBD1 aligns across 7 bases. The CDR3 runs to 15 residues. Germline CDR1 is LNHDA and CDR2 is SQIVND (reference sequence). V trimming: 9 bases; J trimming: 1 base; junction bases outside the gene matches: 9.

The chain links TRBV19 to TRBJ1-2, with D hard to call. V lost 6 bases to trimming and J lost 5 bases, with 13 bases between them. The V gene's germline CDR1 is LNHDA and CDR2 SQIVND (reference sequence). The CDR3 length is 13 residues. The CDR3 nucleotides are TGTGCCAGTAGACCGGAGGGCGGTTATGGCTACACCTTC. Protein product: CASRPEGGYGYTF. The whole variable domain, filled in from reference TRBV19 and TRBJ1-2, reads DGGITQSPKYLFRKEGQNVTLSCEQNLNHDAMYWYRQDPGQGLRLIYYSQIVNDFQKGDIAEGYSVSREKKESFPLTVTSAQKNPTAFYLCASRPEGGYGYTFGSGTRLTVV.

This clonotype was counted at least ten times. DNA for the CDR3: TGTGCCTGGAGTGTAGTAGTTCGAGACACTGAAGCTTTCTTT. This codes for CAWSVVVRDTEAFF. J is TRBJ1-1 and V is TRBV30; D is uncertain. CDR3 size: 14 residues. Germline CDR1 and CDR2: GTSNPN and SVGIG (reference sequence). V dropped 0 bases and J dropped 3 bases, with 11 bases sitting between them.